The next 11 T cell receptor beta chains were all read from a single sample in a study of CD8+CD57+ T cells in acquired aplastic anemia. For CDR3 and TCR beta VDJ profiling, genomic DNA was the template used. Each CDR3 protein is one row after TCRdb ran MiXCR on the reads. The sample includes about 190,000 distinct CDR3 sequences, 48% of them seen just once. CD8+CD57+ cell expansion had been shown by flow cytometry in patients chosen for sequencing. Material: sorted CD4+, CD8+, or CD8+CD57+ T cells (not recorded which) from PBMCs. The receptors come from a human donor with aplastic anemia.

J is TRBJ2-3 and V is TRBV7-3; 7 bases are shared with TRBD2. Losses at the gene ends were 3 bases for V and 2 bases for J; bases not matched to a gene: 5. This CDR3 contains 15 residues. In germline, CDR1 is SGHTA, CDR2 FQGTGA. DNA of the CDR3: TGTGCCAGCAGCTTCCCAGCGGGAATCACAGATACGCAGTATTTT. It encodes CASSFPAGITDTQYF.

There are many counts of this clonotype. The V call is TRBV5-1, the J call TRBJ1-2, with TRBD1 matching over 8 bases. Germline lookup yields CDR1 SGHRS and CDR2 YFSETQ. The CDR3 spans 15 residues. V was clipped by 4 bases and J by 4 bases; unmatched bases: 9. The CDR3 protein is CASSGSTGVSYGYTF. CDR3 nucleotides: TGCGCCAGCAGCGGATCGACAGGGGTGAGCTATGGCTACACCTTC.

This clonotype was counted at least ten times. The rearrangement uses TRBV20-1 and TRBJ2-6; D unresolved. Germline CDR1 is DFQATT and CDR2 is SNEGSKA (reference sequence). V lost 0 bases and J 1 base, leaving 7 bases between the germline ends. The CDR3 loop spans 15 amino acids. CDR3 in amino acids: CSARDTGSGANVLTF. The CDR3 DNA is TGCAGTGCTAGAGATACCGGGTCTGGGGCCAACGTCCTGACTTTC.

In its sample, this clonotype was seen many times. The chain links TRBV7-8 to TRBJ1-1; TRBD1 aligns across 9 bases. V was pared by 3 bases and J by 11 bases, with 10 bases of the junction left unmatched. The CDR3 is made up of 14 amino acids. Germline V CDR1 and CDR2: SGHVS, FQNEAQ. Here the CDR3 DNA reads TGTGCCAGCAGCTTGGAGGACAGGGGAAGGTTGGCTTTCTTT. Translating gives CASSLEDRGRLAFF.

J is TRBJ2-1 and V is TRBV24-1; tentative D call: TRBD1 (5 bases). CDR1 and CDR2 (germline): KGHDR, SFDVKD. Trimming removed 6 bases at V and 10 bases at J, with 18 bases between. The CDR3 runs to 14 residues. The CDR3 nucleotides read TGTGCCACCAGTCGCCCCGGAACAGGTGGCGAGCAGTTCTTC. Translation: CATSRPGTGGEQFF.

V and J are TRBV20-1 and TRBJ2-3; 12 nucleotides line up with TRBD1. This CDR3 is built from 14 residues. V was pared by 5 bases and J by 5 bases, with 5 bases of the junction left unmatched. CDR1 is DFQATT and CDR2 is SNEGSKA in the germline V gene (reference sequence). The CDR3: CSAPGQGARDTQYF. The DNA of the CDR3 is TGCAGTGCTCCGGGACAGGGGGCTCGAGATACGCAGTATTTT.

The genes are TRBV30 and TRBJ1-1; D gene ambiguous. V lost 3 bases and J lost 0, with 2 bases in between. The CDR3 has 11 residues. Germline loops: CDR1 GTSNPN, CDR2 SVGIG (reference sequence). The chain's CDR3 is CAWRVNTEAFF. The CDR3, as DNA: TGTGCCTGGAGGGTGAACACTGAAGCTTTCTTT.

In the case of this clonotype: One junction end does not reproduce the germline sequence, and a read error may be involved. The gene calls are TRBV7-8 and TRBJ2-5; TRBD2 matches at 9 bases. CDR1 and CDR2 from the germline V gene are SGHVS and FQNEAQ. This CDR3 comprises 14 residues. CDR3 nucleotide sequence: TGTGCCAGCAGCTTAATAGCGGGAGTCGAGACCCAGCACTTC. It codes for CASSLIAGVETQHF. The full variable domain, rest sourced from reference TRBV7-8 and TRBJ2-5, is GAGVSQSPRYKVAKRGQDVALRCDPISGHVSLFWYQQALGQGPEFLTYFQNEAQLDKSGLPSDRFFAERPEGSVSTLKIQRTQQEDSAVYLCASSLIAGVETQHFGPGTRLLVL.

The chain couples TRBV20-1 to TRBJ1-5, with D unclear. Germline values: CDR1 DFQATT, CDR2 SNEGSKA (reference sequence). This CDR3 contains 11 residues. Trimming pared 0 bases from V and 7 bases from J, leaving 4 bases between. The CDR3 here is CSAREGQPQHF. The DNA for the CDR3 is TGCAGTGCTAGAGAAGGCCAGCCCCAGCATTTT.

Many counts were recorded for this clonotype. The rearrangement uses TRBV2 and TRBJ2-7, with D hard to call. CDR1 is SNHLY, CDR2 FYNNEI, per germline. Trimming pared 2 bases from V and 0 bases from J, leaving 8 bases between. There are 14 residues in the CDR3. CDR3 nucleotides: TGTGCCAGCAGTGAATATTTTTACTCCTACGAGCAGTACTTC. Its protein is CASSEYFYSYEQYF.

The rearrangement links TRBV9 to TRBJ2-5, with D possibly being TRBD2 (5 bases). Trimming stripped 1 base from V and 1 base from J, with 11 bases between. The CDR3 totals 15 residues. The germline gives CDR1 SGDLS, CDR2 YYNGEE. The CDR3 loop is CASSVSGGAQETQYF. DNA of the CDR3: TGTGCCAGCAGCGTAAGCGGCGGAGCCCAAGAGACCCAGTACTTC.